Below are 26 T cell receptor beta chains sequenced from a single sample in a study of human T cells and chemical hapten exposure. Stated time point: patch test 1, 2 weeks after DPC sensitization. Specified treatment: therapeutic diphenylcyclopropenone sensitization with weekly scalp DPC. MiXCR, applied by TCRdb to the RACE reads, yields one record per CDR3 protein. Of 150,000 or so distinct CDR3 sequences in the sample, roughly 15% were seen once. The sequencing here drew on whole blood, taken in connection with sensitization to the hapten diphenylcyclopropenone (DPC). The receptors shown here come from a woman aged 25 to 45 with alopecia areata. Some clones in this sample may be carry-over from other donors' samples.

The chain couples TRBV28 to TRBJ1-1, with D perhaps TRBD1 (5 bases). This CDR3 region has 15 residues. CDR1 is MDHEN and CDR2 is SYDVKM in the germline V gene. V was pared by 5 bases and J by 1 base, with 14 bases between. The CDR3 region has the DNA TGTGCCAGCAGTCCATGGGCCCAGGGGAACACTGAAGCTTTCTTT. This translates into CASSPWAQGNTEAFF.

This chain connects TRBV11-2 to TRBJ2-7; 8 bases align to TRBD1. The length of the CDR3 is 16 residues. Losses at the gene ends were 1 base for V and 2 bases for J; bases not matched to a gene: 7. CDR1 is SGHAT, CDR2 FQNNGV, per germline. As DNA, the CDR3 is TGTGCCAGCAGCTTAGGGACAGGGCGAGGGACCTACGAGCAGTACTTC. Translation: CASSLGTGRGTYEQYF.

The chain is built from TRBV11-3 and TRBJ1-1, with a weak D call TRBD1 (5 bases). V gave up 2 bases and J gave up 8 bases, with 6 bases separating them. This CDR3 is built from 11 residues. Germline V gives CDR1 SGHNT, CDR2 YENEEA. Here the CDR3 reads CASSLKGEAFF. CDR3 bases: TGTGCCAGCAGCTTAAAGGGGGAAGCTTTCTTT.

This clonotype has more than one count but fewer than ten. The V and J genes are TRBV4-3 and TRBJ1-6; D is unclear. CDR3 length: 14 residues. Germline V CDR1 and CDR2: LGHNA, YSLEER. The V gene lost 0 bases and the J gene lost 9 bases, with 9 bases spanning the gap. CDR3 sequence reads: CASSQDLAVSPLHF. The CDR3, as DNA: TGCGCCAGCAGCCAAGATTTGGCCGTTTCACCCCTCCACTTT.

This clonotype was observed many times. The J gene is TRBJ1-1, the V gene TRBV5-6; D ambiguous. The CDR3 length is 13 residues. Trimming cost V 0 bases and J 2 bases, with 5 bases left between them. The germline V gene has CDR1 SGHDT and CDR2 YYEEEE. CDR3: CASSLDLNTEAFF. Written as DNA, the CDR3 is TGTGCCAGCAGCTTGGACCTCAACACTGAAGCTTTCTTT.

In its sample, this clonotype was seen many times. This chain uses TRBV6-4 with TRBJ2-2, with D perhaps TRBD2 (5 bases). Germline values: CDR1 MRHNA, CDR2 SNTAGT. V lost 5 bases and J 1 base, leaving 14 bases between the germline ends. The CDR3 spans 16 residues. CDR3 sequence reads: CASSPLGSRNTGELFF. The CDR3 nucleotides are TGTGCCAGCAGTCCTCTGGGGAGTAGGAACACCGGGGAGCTGTTTTTT.

The table lists this clonotype with a few counts. The chain uses TRBV27 and TRBJ2-7; 9 bases fit TRBD1. Germline V gene data show CDR1 as MNHEY and CDR2 as SMNVEV (reference sequence). Trimming at V came to 4 bases and at J to 4 bases, leaving 8 bases not matched to a gene. This CDR3 contains 15 residues. The CDR3 is CASSWKGQGGYEQYF. The CDR3 nucleotides are TGTGCCAGCAGTTGGAAGGGACAGGGAGGGTACGAGCAGTACTTC.

Only a few counts were recorded for this clonotype. The chain employs TRBV6-6 and TRBJ1-5, with D possibly being TRBD1 (5 bases). Germline assignment: CDR1 MNHNY and CDR2 SVGAGI (reference sequence). The CDR3 totals 15 residues. The V end lost 7 bases, the J end lost 3 bases, and 16 bases lay between the germline ends. The CDR3 region is CASNSGRLANQPQHF. CDR3 coding DNA: TGTGCCAGCAACTCGGGACGGCTGGCCAATCAGCCCCAGCATTTT.

V gene TRBV29-1 combines with J gene TRBJ1-2; D unclear. Germline CDR1 reads SQVTM; CDR2 reads ANQGSEA. Trimming left V 4 bases short and J 2 bases short, with 8 bases between. CDR3 length equals 12 residues. The CDR3 sequence is CSVGGYNYGYTF. CDR3 DNA: TGCAGCGTTGGGGGTTACAACTATGGCTACACCTTC.

The chain joins TRBV4-3 to TRBJ2-1; 12 positions match TRBD2. There are 20 residues in the CDR3. J gave up 2 bases and V 1 base, and 12 bases lay outside the gene matches. CDR1 and CDR2 from the germline V gene are LGHNA and YSLEER. CDR3 nucleotide sequence: TGCGCCAGCAGCCAAGTCGGACTAGCGGGATTTCTCGGCACCTACAATGAGCAGTTCTTC. This gives the protein CASSQVGLAGFLGTYNEQFF.

This clonotype was counted a few times. The chain uses TRBV11-2 and TRBJ1-3, with a tentative D call TRBD1 (5 bases). The V end was cut by 2 bases, the J end by 4 bases, with 18 bases between. The length of the CDR3 is 17 residues. CDR1 is SGHAT and CDR2 is FQNNGV in the germline V gene. CDR3 DNA: TGTGCCAGCAGCTTATTTGGGGGAGGCCCCAAAGGAAACACCATATATTTT. Translating it yields CASSLFGGGPKGNTIYF.

Only a few counts were recorded for this clonotype. This rearrangement joins TRBV30 to TRBJ2-3; D might be TRBD2 (5 bases). V was pared by 5 bases and J by 9 bases, with 9 bases between. This CDR3 region has 10 residues. Germline V gives CDR1 GTSNPN, CDR2 SVGIG (reference sequence). CDR3 DNA: TGTGCCTGGGGAGGAAGGACGCAGTATTTT. It codes for CAWGGRTQYF.

This clonotype was detected only a few times. V gene TRBV29-1 combines with J gene TRBJ2-3; possibly TRBD1 for D (6 bases). CDR1 SQVTM and CDR2 ANQGSEA come from the germline V gene. This CDR3 region has 14 residues. V was cut by 6 bases and J by 3 bases, with 16 bases left in between. The CDR3 region is CSVGPGTWTDTQYF. In DNA form, the CDR3 reads TGCAGCGTCGGCCCCGGGACATGGACAGATACGCAGTATTTT.

The V and J genes are TRBV5-6 and TRBJ1-1; the D is unclear. The CDR3 consists of 12 residues. Germline V gene data show CDR1 as SGHDT and CDR2 as YYEEEE. Trimming took 0 bases from V and 8 from J, leaving 8 bases between them. CDR3 bases: TGTGCCAGCAGCTTGGTTGAGGCAGAAGCTTTCTTT. As protein: CASSLVEAEAFF. The full variable domain, with the rest looked up from reference TRBV5-6 and TRBJ1-1, is DAGVTQSPTHLIKTRGQQVTLRCSPKSGHDTVSWYQQALGQGPQFIFQYYEEEERQRGNFPDRFSGHQFPNYSSELNVNALLLGDSALYLCASSLVEAEAFFGQGTRLTVV.

This clonotype was detected ten times or more. The V call is TRBV5-1, the J call TRBJ1-4; D remains ambiguous. Germline-derived CDR1 and CDR2 are SGHRS and YFSETQ. Trimming cost V 4 bases and J 7 bases, with 26 bases left between them. This CDR3 has 18 residues. CDR3: CASSLIALNRQLGEKLFF. The CDR3 DNA reads TGCGCCAGCAGCCTGATTGCCCTTAACCGGCAATTGGGTGAAAAACTGTTTTTT. Full variable domain (remainder filled in from reference TRBV5-1 and TRBJ1-4): KAGVTQTPRYLIKTRGQQVTLSCSPISGHRSVSWYQQTPGQGLQFLFEYFSETQRNKGNFPGRFSGRQFSNSRSEMNVSTLELGDSALYLCASSLIALNRQLGEKLFFGSGTQLSVL.

The table lists this clonotype with a few counts. The chain employs TRBV7-8 and TRBJ1-2, with D possibly TRBD1 on 5 matching bases. Germline CDR1 SGHVS, CDR2 FQNEAQ. V lost 5 bases and J 4 bases, leaving 14 bases between the germline ends. CDR3 length equals 14 residues. The CDR3 bases are TGTGCCAGCAGCATAGGGGCGGAAGTCTATGGCTACACCTTC. It encodes CASSIGAEVYGYTF. Full variable domain (rest looked up from reference TRBV7-8 and TRBJ1-2): GAGVSQSPRYKVAKRGQDVALRCDPISGHVSLFWYQQALGQGPEFLTYFQNEAQLDKSGLPSDRFFAERPEGSVSTLKIQRTQQEDSAVYLCASSIGAEVYGYTFGSGTRLTVV.

The chain carries TRBV12-3 or TRBV12-4 and TRBJ2-6; either TRBD1 or TRBD2 may supply D (5 bases each). V was cut by 5 bases and J by 0 bases, with 14 bases left in between. The CDR3 runs 17 residues. In DNA form, the CDR3 reads TGTGCCAGCAGTCCACCGGGACGGAACTCTGGGGCCAACGTCCTGACTTTC. Translating gives CASSPPGRNSGANVLTF.

This clonotype was seen only a few times. The chain couples TRBV6-1 to TRBJ1-5; no definite D call. V lost 0 bases and J lost 1, with 10 bases in between. The CDR3 has 16 amino acids. Germline CDR1 is MNHNS and CDR2 is SASEGT. The CDR3 sequence: CASSEASAPSNQPQHF. CDR3 nucleotide sequence: TGTGCCAGCAGTGAAGCATCGGCCCCGAGCAATCAGCCCCAGCATTTT.

The chain combines TRBV27 with TRBJ2-2, with TRBD2 as a possible D gene (6 bases). This CDR3 comprises 16 residues. CDR1 MNHEY and CDR2 SMNVEV come from the germline V gene (reference sequence). The V and J ends lost 6 bases and 2 bases respectively, with 16 bases between them. The CDR3, as DNA: TGTGCCAGCAGATCTATCGGGACTCTCAACACCGGGGAGCTGTTTTTT. Protein: CASRSIGTLNTGELFF.

This clonotype was counted only a few times. The chain couples TRBV20-1 to TRBJ2-5, with D perhaps TRBD2 (6 bases). The V gene lost 5 bases and the J gene lost 2 bases, with 12 bases spanning the gap. The CDR3 has 13 amino acids. The germline V gene encodes CDR1 DFQATT and CDR2 SNEGSKA (reference sequence). For the CDR3, the DNA is TGCAGTGCTCCGGGACTCCCTCAAGAGACCCAGTACTTC. This codes for CSAPGLPQETQYF.

A word on this clonotype: A junction end diverges from the germline sequence, so it may reflect a read error. This chain uses TRBV24-1 with TRBJ2-5, with a possible D match to TRBD2 (7 bases). The germline CDR1 and CDR2 sequences are KGHDR and SFDVKD. This CDR3 has 16 amino acids. CDR3 sequence (DNA): TGTGCTACCAGTGATCCGGACAGCGGGGCCCAAGAGACCCAGTACTTC. It yields the protein CATSDPDSGAQETQYF.

The table lists this clonotype with a few counts. The chain employs TRBV7-8 and TRBJ2-3; possibly TRBD2 for D (5 bases). Germline loops: CDR1 SGHVS, CDR2 FQNEAQ. V lost 2 bases and J lost 6, with 15 bases in between. CDR3 length equals 15 residues. The DNA for the CDR3 is TGTGCCAGCAGCTTATTCAGTGGGGAGACCGATACGCAGTATTTT. Amino acid sequence: CASSLFSGETDTQYF.

This clonotype was found many times. This chain joins TRBV12-3 or TRBV12-4 and TRBJ2-2; a possible D gene is TRBD2 (6 bases). Trimming cost V 6 bases and J 6 bases, with 14 bases left between them. The CDR3 runs to 14 residues. The CDR3 spells CASSPRGWAGELFF. The CDR3 nucleotides are TGTGCCAGCAGCCCCCGGGGGTGGGCCGGGGAGCTGTTTTTT.

The sample holds one count of this clonotype. The chain is built from TRBV5-4 and TRBJ1-1; D is possibly TRBD1 (6 bases). The CDR3 is 15 residues long. Germline lookup yields CDR1 SGHNT and CDR2 YYREEE (reference sequence). Trimming removed 5 bases at V and 6 bases at J, with 20 bases between. The CDR3 sequence is CASSNRVSGLAEAFF. For the CDR3, the DNA is TGTGCCAGCAGTAACAGGGTTTCCGGGTTAGCTGAAGCTTTCTTT. The whole variable domain, remainder taken from reference TRBV5-4 and TRBJ1-1, is ETGVTQSPTHLIKTRGQQVTLRCSSQSGHNTVSWYQQALGQGPQFIFQYYREEENGRGNFPPRFSGLQFPNYSSELNVNALELDDSALYLCASSNRVSGLAEAFFGQGTRLTVV.

The chain carries TRBV6-6 and TRBJ1-1; the D is unclear. Germline V gene sequence: CDR1 MNHNY, CDR2 SVGAGI (reference sequence). The CDR3 runs 13 residues. V was cut by 7 bases and J by 4 bases, with 13 bases left in between. This CDR3 is CASTPAVLTEAFF. The CDR3 nucleotides read TGTGCCAGCACCCCAGCAGTACTCACTGAAGCTTTCTTT.

The rearrangement links TRBV20-1 to TRBJ1-2; 10 nucleotides align to TRBD1. V was clipped by 5 bases and J by 4 bases; unmatched bases: 7. The CDR3 contains 14 residues. Germline V CDR1 and CDR2: DFQATT, SNEGSKA (reference sequence). CDR3 sequence reads: CSARPGQGPYGYTF. The CDR3 DNA follows: TGCAGTGCTCGCCCGGGACAGGGGCCCTATGGCTACACCTTC.